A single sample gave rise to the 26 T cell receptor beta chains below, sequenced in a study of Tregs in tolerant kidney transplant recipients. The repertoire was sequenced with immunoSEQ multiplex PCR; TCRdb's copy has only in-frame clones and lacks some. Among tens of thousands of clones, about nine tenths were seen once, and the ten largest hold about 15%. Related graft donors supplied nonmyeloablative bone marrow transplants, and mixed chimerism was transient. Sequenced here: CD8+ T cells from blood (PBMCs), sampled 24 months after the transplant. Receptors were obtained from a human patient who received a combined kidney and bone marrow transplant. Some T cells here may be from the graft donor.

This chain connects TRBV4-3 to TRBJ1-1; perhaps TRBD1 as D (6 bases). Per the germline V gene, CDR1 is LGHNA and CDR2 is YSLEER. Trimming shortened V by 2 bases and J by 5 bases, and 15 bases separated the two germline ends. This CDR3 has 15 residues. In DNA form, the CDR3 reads TGCGCCAGCAGCCAAATGTTAAGGACAGCTACTGAAGCTTTCTTT. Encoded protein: CASSQMLRTATEAFF.

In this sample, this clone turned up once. DNA of the CDR3: TGTGCCAGCAGCGGGGAAAAGGCGGGGGTTGAGCAGTTCTTC. Translated, it gives CASSGEKAGVEQFF. The chain carries TRBV9 and TRBJ2-1, with 7 bases aligning to TRBD2. Trimming at V came to 3 bases and at J to 9 bases, leaving 9 bases not matched to a gene. The CDR3 totals 14 residues. From germline, CDR1 is SGDLS and CDR2 YYNGEE.

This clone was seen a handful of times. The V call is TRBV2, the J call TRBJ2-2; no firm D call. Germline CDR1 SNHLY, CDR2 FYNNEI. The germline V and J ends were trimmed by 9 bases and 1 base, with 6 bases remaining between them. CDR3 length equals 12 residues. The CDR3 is CASDRNTGELFF. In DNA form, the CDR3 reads TGTGCCAGTGATAGGAACACCGGGGAGCTGTTTTTT.

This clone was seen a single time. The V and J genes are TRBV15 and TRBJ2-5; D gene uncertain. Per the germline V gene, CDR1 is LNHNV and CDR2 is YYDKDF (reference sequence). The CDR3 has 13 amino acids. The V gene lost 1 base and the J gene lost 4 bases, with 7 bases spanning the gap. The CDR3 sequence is CATSRGVGETQYF. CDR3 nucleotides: TGTGCCACCAGCAGAGGAGTTGGAGAGACCCAGTACTTC.

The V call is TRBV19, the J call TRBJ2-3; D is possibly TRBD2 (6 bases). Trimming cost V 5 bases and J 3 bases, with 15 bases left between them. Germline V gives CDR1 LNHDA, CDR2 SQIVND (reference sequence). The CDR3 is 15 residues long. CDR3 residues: CASSVTGVMTDTQYF. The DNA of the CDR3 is TGTGCCAGTAGTGTCACGGGAGTGATGACAGATACGCAGTATTTT.

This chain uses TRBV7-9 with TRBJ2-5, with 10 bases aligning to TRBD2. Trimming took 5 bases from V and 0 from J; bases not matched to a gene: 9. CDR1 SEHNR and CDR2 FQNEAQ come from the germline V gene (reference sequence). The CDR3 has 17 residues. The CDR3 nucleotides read TGTGCCAGCAGCCCTCCTCAACTAGCGGGGTACCAAGAGACCCAGTACTTC. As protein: CASSPPQLAGYQETQYF.

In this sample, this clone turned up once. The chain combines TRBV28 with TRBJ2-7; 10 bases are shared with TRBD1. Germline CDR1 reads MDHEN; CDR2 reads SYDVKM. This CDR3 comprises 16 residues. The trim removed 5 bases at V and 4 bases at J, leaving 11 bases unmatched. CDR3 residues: CASSPLTGDRGYEQYF. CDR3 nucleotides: TGTGCCAGCAGTCCCCTGACGGGGGACAGGGGTTACGAGCAGTACTTC.

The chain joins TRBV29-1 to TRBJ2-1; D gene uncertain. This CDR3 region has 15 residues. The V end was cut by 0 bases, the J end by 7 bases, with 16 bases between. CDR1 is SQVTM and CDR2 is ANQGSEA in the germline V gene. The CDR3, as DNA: TGCAGCGTTGAAGACAGTTCTGAAACACAAAATGAGCAGTTCTTC. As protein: CSVEDSSETQNEQFF.

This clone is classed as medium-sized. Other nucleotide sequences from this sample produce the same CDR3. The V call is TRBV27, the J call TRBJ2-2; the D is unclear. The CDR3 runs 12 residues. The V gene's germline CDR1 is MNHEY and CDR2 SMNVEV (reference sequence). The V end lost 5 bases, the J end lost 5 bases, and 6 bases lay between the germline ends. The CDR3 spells CASSILTGELFF. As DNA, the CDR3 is TGTGCCAGCAGTATTCTTACCGGGGAGCTGTTTTTT.

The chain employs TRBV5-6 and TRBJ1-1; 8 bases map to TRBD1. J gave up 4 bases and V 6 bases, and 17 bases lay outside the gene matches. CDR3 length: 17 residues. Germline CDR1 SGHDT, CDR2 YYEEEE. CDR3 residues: CASTYPGQVSPGTEAFF. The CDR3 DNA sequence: TGTGCCAGCACGTATCCGGGACAGGTCTCCCCCGGCACTGAAGCTTTCTTT.

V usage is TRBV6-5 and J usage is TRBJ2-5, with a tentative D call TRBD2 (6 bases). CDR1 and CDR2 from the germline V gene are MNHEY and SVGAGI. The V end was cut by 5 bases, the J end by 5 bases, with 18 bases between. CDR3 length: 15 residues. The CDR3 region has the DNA TGTGCCAGCAGTCAATTCGCGGGATCGGAGGAGACCCAGTACTTC. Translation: CASSQFAGSEETQYF.

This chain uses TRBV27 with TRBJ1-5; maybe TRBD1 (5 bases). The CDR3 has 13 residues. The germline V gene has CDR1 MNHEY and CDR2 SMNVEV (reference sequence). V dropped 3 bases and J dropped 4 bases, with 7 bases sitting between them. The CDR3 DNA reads TGTGCCAGCAGTTTGGGGCCAAATCAGCCCCAGCATTTT. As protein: CASSLGPNQPQHF.

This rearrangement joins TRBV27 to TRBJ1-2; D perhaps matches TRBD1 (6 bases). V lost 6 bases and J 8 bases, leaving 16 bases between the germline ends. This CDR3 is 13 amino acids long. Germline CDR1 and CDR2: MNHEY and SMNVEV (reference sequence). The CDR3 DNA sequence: TGTGCCAGCAGCCTACGGCAGGGGCAGGGCTACACCTTC. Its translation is CASSLRQGQGYTF.

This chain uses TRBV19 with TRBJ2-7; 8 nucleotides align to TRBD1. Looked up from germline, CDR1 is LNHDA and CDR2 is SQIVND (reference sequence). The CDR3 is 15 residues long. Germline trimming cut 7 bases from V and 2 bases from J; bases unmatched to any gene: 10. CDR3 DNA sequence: TGTGCCAGTACGCCTAGTTCAGGGGGCGCCTACGAGCAGTACTTC. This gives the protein CASTPSSGGAYEQYF. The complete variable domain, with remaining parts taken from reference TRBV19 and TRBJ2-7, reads DGGITQSPKYLFRKEGQNVTLSCEQNLNHDAMYWYRQDPGQGLRLIYYSQIVNDFQKGDIAEGYSVSREKKESFPLTVTSAQKNPTAFYLCASTPSSGGAYEQYFGPGTRLTVT.

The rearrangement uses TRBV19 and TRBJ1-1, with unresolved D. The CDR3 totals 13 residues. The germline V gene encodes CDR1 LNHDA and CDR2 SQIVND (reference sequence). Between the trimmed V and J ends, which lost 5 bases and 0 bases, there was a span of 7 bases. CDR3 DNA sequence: TGTGCCAGTAGTCGGGTGGTGAACACTGAAGCTTTCTTT. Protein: CASSRVVNTEAFF.

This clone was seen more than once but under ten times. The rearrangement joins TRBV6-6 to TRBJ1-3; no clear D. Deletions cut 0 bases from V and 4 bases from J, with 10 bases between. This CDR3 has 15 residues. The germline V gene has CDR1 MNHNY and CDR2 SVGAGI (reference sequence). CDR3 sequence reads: CASSYSFSFGNTIYF. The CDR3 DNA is TGTGCCAGCAGTTACTCTTTTTCGTTCGGAAACACCATATATTTT.

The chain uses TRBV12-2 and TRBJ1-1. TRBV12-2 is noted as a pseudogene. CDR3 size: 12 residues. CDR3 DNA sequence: TGTGCAAGTCGACCCCATCGGGTTGCAGCTTTCTTT. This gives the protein CASRPHRVAAFF.

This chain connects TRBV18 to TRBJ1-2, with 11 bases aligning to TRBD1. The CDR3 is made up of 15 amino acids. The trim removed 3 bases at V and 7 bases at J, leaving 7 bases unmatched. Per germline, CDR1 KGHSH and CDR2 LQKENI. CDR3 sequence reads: CASSPKGQGDFGYTF. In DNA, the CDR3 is TGTGCCAGCTCACCGAAGGGACAGGGGGACTTTGGCTACACCTTC.

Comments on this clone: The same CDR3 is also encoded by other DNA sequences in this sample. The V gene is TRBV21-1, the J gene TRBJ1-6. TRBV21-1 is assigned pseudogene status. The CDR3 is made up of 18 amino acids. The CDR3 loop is CASSGVLATIHHNSPLHF. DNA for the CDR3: TGTGCCAGCAGTGGGGTTCTAGCTACAATACATCATAATTCACCCCTCCACTTT.

The CDR3 reads CASSYQGNTEAFF. CDR3 coding DNA: TGTGCCAGCAGTTACCAGGGTAACACTGAAGCTTTCTTT. The V and J genes are TRBV6-5 and TRBJ1-1, with TRBD1 as a possible D gene (5 bases). The V gene lost 2 bases and the J gene lost 2 bases, with 6 bases spanning the gap. Germline values: CDR1 MNHEY, CDR2 SVGAGI. The CDR3 consists of 13 residues.

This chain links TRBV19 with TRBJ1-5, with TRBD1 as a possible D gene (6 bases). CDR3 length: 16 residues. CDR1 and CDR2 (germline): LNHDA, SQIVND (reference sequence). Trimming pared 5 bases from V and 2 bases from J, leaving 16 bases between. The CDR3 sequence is CASSSGHAGGNQPQHF. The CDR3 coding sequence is TGTGCCAGTAGTTCAGGACACGCAGGGGGCAATCAGCCCCAGCATTTT.

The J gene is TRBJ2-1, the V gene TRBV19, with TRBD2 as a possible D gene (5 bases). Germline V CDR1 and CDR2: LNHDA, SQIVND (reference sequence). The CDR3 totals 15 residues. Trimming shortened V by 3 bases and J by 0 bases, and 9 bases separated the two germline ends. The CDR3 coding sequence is TGTGCCAGTAGTATCGTCGGGAACTCCTACAATGAGCAGTTCTTC. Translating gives CASSIVGNSYNEQFF.

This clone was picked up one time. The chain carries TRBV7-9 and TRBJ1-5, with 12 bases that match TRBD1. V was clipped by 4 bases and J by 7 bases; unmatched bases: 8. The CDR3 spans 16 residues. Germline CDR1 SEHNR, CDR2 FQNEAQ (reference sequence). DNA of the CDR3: TGTGCCAGCAGCTCGGGGACAGGGGGCTATAGGCAGCCCCAGCATTTT. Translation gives CASSSGTGGYRQPQHF. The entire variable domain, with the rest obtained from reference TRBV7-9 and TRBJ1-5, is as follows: DTGVSQNPRHKITKRGQNVTFRCDPISEHNRLYWYRQTLGQGPEFLTYFQNEAQLEKSRLLSDRFSAERPKGSFSTLEIQRTEQGDSAMYLCASSSGTGGYRQPQHFGDGTRLSIL.

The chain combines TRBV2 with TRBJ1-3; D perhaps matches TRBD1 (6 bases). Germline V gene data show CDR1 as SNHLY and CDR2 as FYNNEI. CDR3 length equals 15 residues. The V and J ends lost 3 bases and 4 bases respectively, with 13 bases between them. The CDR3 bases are TGTGCCAGCAGTGAGGGCAGGGGAGCCGGAAACACCATATATTTT. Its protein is CASSEGRGAGNTIYF. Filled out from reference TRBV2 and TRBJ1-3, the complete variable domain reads EPEVTQTPSHQVTQMGQEVILRCVPISNHLYFYWYRQILGQKVEFLVSFYNNEISEKSEIFDDQFSVERPDGSNFTLKIRSTKLEDSAMYFCASSEGRGAGNTIYFGEGSWLTVV.

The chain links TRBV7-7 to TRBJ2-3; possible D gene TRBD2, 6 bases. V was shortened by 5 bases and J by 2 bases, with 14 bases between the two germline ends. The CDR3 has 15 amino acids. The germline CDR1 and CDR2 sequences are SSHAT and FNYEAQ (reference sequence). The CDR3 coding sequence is TGTGCCAGCAGCCCCGGTGGGGGGATCACAGATACGCAGTATTTT. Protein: CASSPGGGITDTQYF.

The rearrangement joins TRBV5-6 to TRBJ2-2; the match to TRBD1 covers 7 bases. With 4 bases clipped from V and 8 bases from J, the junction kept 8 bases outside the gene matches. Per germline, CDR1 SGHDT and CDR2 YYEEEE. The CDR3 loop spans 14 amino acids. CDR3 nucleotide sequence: TGTGCCAGCAGCCGCTGGACAGGCTCTGGGGAGCTGTTTTTT. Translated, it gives CASSRWTGSGELFF. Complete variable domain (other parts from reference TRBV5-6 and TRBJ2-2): DAGVTQSPTHLIKTRGQQVTLRCSPKSGHDTVSWYQQALGQGPQFIFQYYEEEERQRGNFPDRFSGHQFPNYSSELNVNALLLGDSALYLCASSRWTGSGELFFGEGSRLTVL.